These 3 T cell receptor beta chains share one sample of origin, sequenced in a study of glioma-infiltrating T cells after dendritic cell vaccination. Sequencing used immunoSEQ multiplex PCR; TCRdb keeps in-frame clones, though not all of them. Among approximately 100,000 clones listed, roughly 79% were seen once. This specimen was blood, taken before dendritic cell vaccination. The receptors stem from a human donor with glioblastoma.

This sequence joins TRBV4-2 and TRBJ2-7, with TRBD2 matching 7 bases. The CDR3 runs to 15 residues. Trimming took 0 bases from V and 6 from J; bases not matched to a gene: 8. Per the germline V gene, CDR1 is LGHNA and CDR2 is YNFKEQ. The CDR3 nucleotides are TGTGCCAGCAGCCAAGAAGCCCGGGCTAGCGGCGAGCAGTACTTC. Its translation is CASSQEARASGEQYF.

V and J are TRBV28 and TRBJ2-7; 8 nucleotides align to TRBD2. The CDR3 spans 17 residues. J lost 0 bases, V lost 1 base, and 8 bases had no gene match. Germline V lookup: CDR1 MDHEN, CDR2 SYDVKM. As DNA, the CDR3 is TGTGCCAGCAGTTTATTCCGTCGGGGGGGAAGCTCCTACGAGCAGTACTTC. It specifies CASSLFRRGGSSYEQYF.

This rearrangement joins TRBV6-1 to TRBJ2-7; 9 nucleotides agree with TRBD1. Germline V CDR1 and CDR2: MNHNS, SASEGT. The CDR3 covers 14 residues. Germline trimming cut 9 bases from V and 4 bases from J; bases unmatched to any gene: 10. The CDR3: CARWDREFSYEQYF. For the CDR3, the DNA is TGTGCCAGGTGGGACAGGGAATTTTCATACGAGCAGTACTTC.